The next 18 T cell receptor beta chains were all read from a single sample in a study of cytomegalovirus exposure and HLA in healthy donors. The PCR used 60 Vbeta and 13 Jbeta primers. Produced via immunoSEQ multiplex PCR; TCRdb's table is partial and in-frame only. Of roughly 100,000 clones in the sample, 79% were seen once. The sequenced sample consisted of PBMCs. These receptors all come from a male donor in good health and CMV-seropositive.

The J gene is TRBJ2-7, the V gene TRBV4-3; possible D gene TRBD2, 7 bases. The CDR3 is made up of 16 amino acids. Per germline, CDR1 LGHNA and CDR2 YSLEER. Trimming cost V 2 bases and J 5 bases, with 19 bases left between them. The CDR3 region has the DNA TGCGCCAGCAGCCAATTCCTGTGGGGGGGCAGGAACGAGCAGTACTTC. Its translation is CASSQFLWGGRNEQYF.

V and J are TRBV6-6 and TRBJ1-5; a weak D match, TRBD1 (5 bases). Deletions cut 5 bases from V and 3 bases from J, with 14 bases between. The CDR3 consists of 15 residues. Germline values: CDR1 MNHNY, CDR2 SVGAGI (reference sequence). The CDR3 spells CASSQFGGNNQPQHF. CDR3 nucleotide sequence: TGTGCCAGCAGTCAGTTCGGGGGAAACAATCAGCCCCAGCATTTT.

V is TRBV6-5 and J is TRBJ1-1, with D possibly being TRBD1 (5 bases). The V and J ends lost 5 bases and 1 base respectively, with 11 bases between them. Germline V lookup: CDR1 MNHEY, CDR2 SVGAGI. The CDR3 extends over 14 amino acids. CDR3 bases: TGTGCCAGCAGTCGACTCAGGGAGAACACTGAAGCTTTCTTT. Protein product: CASSRLRENTEAFF.

The chain links TRBV5-4 to TRBJ1-1, with 8 bases matching TRBD1. The CDR3 contains 16 residues. Per germline, CDR1 SGHNT and CDR2 YYREEE (reference sequence). After removal of 3 bases from V and 3 bases from J, the junction contained 10 bases not matched to a gene. The CDR3 here is CASSSYGTGFHTEAFF. In DNA form, the CDR3 reads TGTGCCAGCAGCTCCTACGGGACAGGATTCCACACTGAAGCTTTCTTT. Variable domain in full (rest from reference TRBV5-4 and TRBJ1-1): ETGVTQSPTHLIKTRGQQVTLRCSSQSGHNTVSWYQQALGQGPQFIFQYYREEENGRGNFPPRFSGLQFPNYSSELNVNALELDDSALYLCASSSYGTGFHTEAFFGQGTRLTVV.

J is TRBJ2-7 and V is TRBV6-1; 9 positions match TRBD1. V gave up 6 bases and J gave up 4 bases; unmatched junction bases: 7. This CDR3 comprises 14 residues. The germline V gene has CDR1 MNHNS and CDR2 SASEGT. CDR3 bases: TGTGCCAGCAGACGGGACAGGGTTCATTACGAGCAGTACTTC. Residues: CASRRDRVHYEQYF.

The chain's CDR3 is CASSPWDRGYGYTF. The CDR3, as DNA: TGTGCCAGCAGCCCGTGGGACCGGGGGTATGGCTACACCTTC. The chain uses TRBV7-9 and TRBJ1-2; possibly TRBD1 for D (5 bases). Trimming cost V 5 bases and J 5 bases, with 15 bases left between them. The CDR3 runs to 14 residues. The germline V gene has CDR1 SEHNR and CDR2 FQNEAQ (reference sequence). Full variable domain (rest looked up from reference TRBV7-9 and TRBJ1-2): DTGVSQNPRHKITKRGQNVTFRCDPISEHNRLYWYRQTLGQGPEFLTYFQNEAQLEKSRLLSDRFSAERPKGSFSTLEIQRTEQGDSAMYLCASSPWDRGYGYTFGSGTRLTVV.

The chain has TRBV18 and TRBJ2-7, with 10 bases matching TRBD1. From germline, CDR1 is KGHSH and CDR2 LQKENI. V lost 2 bases to trimming and J lost 3 bases; unmatched junction nucleotides: 4. The CDR3 spans 15 residues. In nucleotides, the CDR3 is TGTGCCAGCTCACCATCATGGGACAGGGGCTACGAGCAGTACTTC. The encoded protein is CASSPSWDRGYEQYF.

The chain links TRBV11-2 to TRBJ2-5; no definite D call. The CDR3 is 14 residues long. Deletions cut 0 bases from V and 5 bases from J, with 10 bases between. The germline V gene encodes CDR1 SGHAT and CDR2 FQNNGV. In DNA, the CDR3 is TGTGCCAGCAGCTTAGACCCTTTCTTGGAGACCCAGTACTTC. Its translation is CASSLDPFLETQYF.

CDR3 nucleotide sequence: TGTGCCAGCAGCCGGGACAGGGGTAACACCGGGGAGCTGTTTTTT. It encodes CASSRDRGNTGELFF. The gene calls are TRBV5-4 and TRBJ2-2; 10 bases map to TRBD1. The junction had 2 bases not matched to a gene; V was cut back by 4 bases and J by 2 bases. Germline CDR1 and CDR2: SGHNT and YYREEE (reference sequence). CDR3 size: 15 residues.

The chain recombines TRBV9 with TRBJ1-4; no reliable D call. Germline loops: CDR1 SGDLS, CDR2 YYNGEE. This CDR3 spans 16 amino acids. V gave up 0 bases and J gave up 8 bases, with 17 bases separating them. The CDR3: CASSVGYTYGGEKLFF. DNA for the CDR3: TGTGCCAGCAGCGTAGGATACACCTACGGAGGCGAAAAACTGTTTTTT.

The rearrangement joins TRBV4-1 to TRBJ1-1, with unresolved D. Trimming stripped 4 bases from V and 1 base from J, with 13 bases between. Germline loops: CDR1 MGHRA, CDR2 YSYEKL. The CDR3 covers 15 residues. DNA of the CDR3: TGCGCCAGCAGCCTCAGGCGGGCCTCGAACACTGAAGCTTTCTTT. Encoded protein: CASSLRRASNTEAFF.

The gene calls are TRBV7-6 and TRBJ2-7, with 9 bases identical to TRBD2. Germline V lookup: CDR1 SGHVS, CDR2 FNYEAQ. The CDR3 is 15 amino acids. Losses at the gene ends were 0 bases for V and 6 bases for J; bases not matched to a gene: 6. The DNA for the CDR3 is TGTGCCAGCAGCTTAGCTGCGGGGGGGCAATCCGAGCAGTACTTC. Protein sequence: CASSLAAGGQSEQYF.

The rearrangement joins TRBV6-5 to TRBJ2-2, with TRBD2 matching over 10 bases. The CDR3 has 15 amino acids. Germline CDR1 and CDR2: MNHEY and SVGAGI. The junction had 8 bases not matched to a gene; V was cut back by 6 bases and J by 7 bases. The CDR3 DNA follows: TGTGCCAGCAGCCCCCGGACTAGCGGTGGCGGGGAGCTGTTTTTT. It translates to CASSPRTSGGGELFF.

As to this clone: The sample carries other DNA sequences with the same CDR3. The chain links TRBV2 to TRBJ2-5; 7 bases align to TRBD2. Trimming took 3 bases from V and 5 from J; bases not matched to a gene: 0. The CDR3 has 12 amino acids. Looked up from germline, CDR1 is SNHLY and CDR2 is FYNNEI. CDR3 sequence reads: CASSDGGETQYF. In DNA form, the CDR3 reads TGTGCCAGCAGTGACGGGGGGGAGACCCAGTACTTC. The full variable domain, completed using reference TRBV2 and TRBJ2-5, is EPEVTQTPSHQVTQMGQEVILRCVPISNHLYFYWYRQILGQKVEFLVSFYNNEISEKSEIFDDQFSVERPDGSNFTLKIRSTKLEDSAMYFCASSDGGETQYFGPGTRLLVL.

This chain connects TRBV5-1 to TRBJ2-5; 12 positions agree with TRBD2. V gave up 4 bases and J gave up 1 base; unmatched junction bases: 8. CDR1 and CDR2 (germline): SGHRS, YFSETQ. CDR3 length: 17 residues. The DNA for the CDR3 is TGCGCCAGCAGCAGCCCTCTAGCGGGGGGGACCCAAGAGACCCAGTACTTC. This encodes CASSSPLAGGTQETQYF. The whole variable domain, remainder taken from reference TRBV5-1 and TRBJ2-5, is KAGVTQTPRYLIKTRGQQVTLSCSPISGHRSVSWYQQTPGQGLQFLFEYFSETQRNKGNFPGRFSGRQFSNSRSEMNVSTLELGDSALYLCASSSPLAGGTQETQYFGPGTRLLVL.

This chain connects TRBV14 to TRBJ2-2; D possibly corresponds to TRBD1 (6 bases). This CDR3 is 11 amino acids long. V was clipped by 4 bases and J by 11 bases, with 8 bases between them. CDR1 SGHDN and CDR2 FVKESK come from the germline V gene. CDR3 sequence: CASSLTGELFF. Here the CDR3 DNA reads TGTGCCAGCAGCCTGACAGGTGAGCTGTTTTTT.

The chain links TRBV28 to TRBJ1-1, with D possibly being TRBD1 (6 bases). There are 12 residues in the CDR3. Trimming pared 5 bases from V and 4 bases from J, leaving 8 bases between. Germline V gives CDR1 MDHEN, CDR2 SYDVKM. The DNA for the CDR3 is TGTGCCAGCAGTGACAGGATCACTGAAGCTTTCTTT. Translating gives CASSDRITEAFF.

The chain has TRBV7-9 and TRBJ1-4, with 10 bases lining up with TRBD1. CDR1 SEHNR and CDR2 FQNEAQ come from the germline V gene (reference sequence). Losses at the gene ends were 4 bases for V and 4 bases for J; bases not matched to a gene: 6. The CDR3 covers 16 residues. CDR3 protein: CASSSGTGDLNEKLFF. The DNA for the CDR3 is TGTGCCAGCAGCTCCGGGACAGGGGACCTTAATGAAAAACTGTTTTTT.